The clone carrying this T cell receptor (beta chain) turned up a few times. The antigen remains undetermined. This sample was taken from a study of T cells in Graves' hyperthyroidism and ophthalmopathy. Background on the study: Peripheral blood was secured at the point of initial diagnosis, before any treatment.

Study-level results: Among clonotypes expanded in thyroid above 0.001, most were also found in blood.

Researchers amplified the TCR beta CDR3 regions from RNA transcripts. The study used the HTBI primer set for a first-round RT-PCR of the TCR CDR3. MiXCR, run by TCRdb on the multiplex PCR reads, gives a single entry per CDR3 protein. The sample gives fewer than 900,000 distinct CDR3 sequences, approximately 16% of which show up once; roughly 8% is in the top ten. After removal of 0 bases from V and 3 bases from J, the junction contained 3 bases not matched to a gene. Germline loops: CDR1 LGHNA, CDR2 YNFKEQ. The CDR3 contains 15 residues. Patients aged 18 to 65 had newly diagnosed hyperthyroidism lasting under 2 months. Diagnoses used clinical symptoms, serum thyroxine and TRAb, thyroid ultrasound and orbital computed tomography.

This chain joins TRBV4-2 and TRBJ2-7, with 9 positions matching TRBD1. The TCR originated in a man aged 18 to 29 with Graves' hyperthyroidism. The sample was blood. CDR3: CASSQDRDRVYEQYF. In nucleotides, the CDR3 is TGTGCCAGCAGCCAAGATCGGGACAGGGTCTACGAGCAGTACTTC.